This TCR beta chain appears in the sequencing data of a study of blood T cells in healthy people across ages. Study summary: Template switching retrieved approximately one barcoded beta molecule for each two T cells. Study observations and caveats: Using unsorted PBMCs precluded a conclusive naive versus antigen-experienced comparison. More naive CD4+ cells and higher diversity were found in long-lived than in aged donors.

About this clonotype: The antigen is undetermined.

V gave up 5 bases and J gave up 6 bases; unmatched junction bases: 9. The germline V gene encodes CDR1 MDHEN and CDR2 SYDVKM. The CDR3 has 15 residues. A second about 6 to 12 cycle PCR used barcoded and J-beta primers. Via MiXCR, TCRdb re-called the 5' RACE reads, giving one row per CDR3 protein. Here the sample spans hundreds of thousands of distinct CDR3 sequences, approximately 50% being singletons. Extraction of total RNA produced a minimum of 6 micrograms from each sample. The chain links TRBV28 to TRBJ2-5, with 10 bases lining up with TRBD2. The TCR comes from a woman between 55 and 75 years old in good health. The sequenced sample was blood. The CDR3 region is CASSLSAGGPQTQYF. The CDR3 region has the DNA TGTGCCAGCAGTCTATCAGCGGGAGGGCCTCAGACCCAGTACTTC.